The 22 T cell receptor beta chains presented below share a single source sample, sequenced in a study of cytomegalovirus exposure and HLA in healthy donors. Primers for the PCR totalled 60 Vbeta and 13 Jbeta. This table comes from immunoSEQ multiplex PCR, and its TCRdb copy is limited to in-frame clones, with some not included. The sample includes fewer than 300,000 clones, 75% to 85% seen only once; the top ten take about 0.28%. The specimen was PBMCs. These receptors all stem from a girl aged 2 to 10 in good health and CMV-seronegative.

This clone showed up just once. This rearrangement joins TRBV11-3 to TRBJ1-1, with no clear D. CDR1 SGHNT and CDR2 YENEEA come from the germline V gene. The CDR3 runs 14 residues. V lost 1 base and J lost 4, with 10 bases in between. The CDR3 reads CASSLGPRGTEAFF. In DNA form, the CDR3 reads TGTGCCAGCAGCTTAGGGCCGCGGGGCACTGAAGCTTTCTTT.

This rearrangement joins TRBV7-9 to TRBJ2-1; 7 bases match TRBD2. This CDR3 is built from 12 residues. V was pared by 5 bases and J by 5 bases, with 0 bases of the junction left unmatched. Germline CDR1 and CDR2: SEHNR and FQNEAQ (reference sequence). This CDR3 reads CASSSGNNEQFF. The CDR3 DNA follows: TGTGCCAGCAGCAGCGGGAACAATGAGCAGTTCTTC.

V gene TRBV7-9 combines with J gene TRBJ1-2; maybe TRBD1 (5 bases). Trimming stripped 0 bases from V and 4 bases from J, with 6 bases between. Germline lookup yields CDR1 SEHNR and CDR2 FQNEAQ (reference sequence). CDR3 length equals 13 residues. The CDR3 bases are TGTGCCAGCAGCTTAGCCACAGGCTATGGCTACACCTTC. Amino acid sequence: CASSLATGYGYTF.

Only a few counts were recorded for this clone. The CDR3 bases are TGTGCTAGTGGTTTGGGACTAGCGGGAGTGGATGAGCAGTTCTTC. Its translation: CASGLGLAGVDEQFF. The chain combines TRBV12-5 with TRBJ2-1; 12 nucleotides agree with TRBD2. Germline lookup yields CDR1 LGHNT and CDR2 FRNRAP. This CDR3 region has 15 residues. Trimming took 1 base from V and 8 from J; bases not matched to a gene: 3.

This clone was counted a few times. The chain recombines TRBV27 with TRBJ2-3, with TRBD2 matching over 10 bases. V shed 1 base and J 4 bases; nucleotides not matched to a gene: 11. In germline, CDR1 is MNHEY, CDR2 SMNVEV (reference sequence). The CDR3 has 18 amino acids. CDR3 bases: TGTGCCAGCAGTTTATATGACAGCGGGGGGGCCCCCCCAGATACGCAGTATTTT. This gives the protein CASSLYDSGGAPPDTQYF.

J is TRBJ2-7 and V is TRBV30; 7 bases fit TRBD2. This CDR3 contains 13 residues. Per germline, CDR1 GTSNPN and CDR2 SVGIG (reference sequence). Unmatched junction bases numbered 3, after V lost 2 bases and J lost 2 bases. This CDR3 reads CAWSPGGTYEQYF. The CDR3 DNA reads TGTGCCTGGAGTCCGGGAGGAACCTACGAGCAGTACTTC.

The J gene is TRBJ1-1, the V gene TRBV19, with TRBD1 as a possible D gene (5 bases). The CDR3 contains 14 residues. The V end was cut by 0 bases, the J end by 5 bases, with 10 bases between. Germline CDR1 reads LNHDA; CDR2 reads SQIVND (reference sequence). CDR3 in DNA: TGTGCCAGTAGTATAGAGGCAGGGCAGACTGAAGCTTTCTTT. This translates into CASSIEAGQTEAFF.

A few counts support this clone. The chain uses TRBV7-9 and TRBJ2-1, with D perhaps TRBD1 (6 bases). Germline CDR1 SEHNR, CDR2 FQNEAQ (reference sequence). The germline V and J ends were trimmed by 2 bases and 7 bases, with 18 bases remaining between them. The CDR3 totals 16 residues. The CDR3 loop reads CASSLWRPGTGNEQFF. The CDR3, as DNA: TGTGCCAGCAGCTTATGGCGGCCCGGAACAGGGAATGAGCAGTTCTTC.

The rearrangement joins TRBV29-1 to TRBJ2-1; weak D call: TRBD1 (6 bases). V lost 4 bases to trimming and J lost 7 bases, with 17 bases between them. The CDR3 runs to 14 residues. Germline V gives CDR1 SQVTM, CDR2 ANQGSEA. CDR3 coding DNA: TGCAGCGTTGTCAGGGGACCCGCACCGAATGAGCAGTTCTTC. Protein product: CSVVRGPAPNEQFF.

This clone was picked up one time. The rearrangement joins TRBV30 to TRBJ2-1, with D possibly being TRBD1 (5 bases). V was shortened by 0 bases and J by 4 bases, with 13 bases between the two germline ends. The CDR3 extends over 15 amino acids. Looked up from germline, CDR1 is GTSNPN and CDR2 is SVGIG (reference sequence). This CDR3 reads CAWSVVGALYNEQFF. The CDR3 region has the DNA TGTGCCTGGAGTGTAGTAGGGGCCTTATACAATGAGCAGTTCTTC.

This chain joins TRBV6-5 and TRBJ2-3, with 8 bases that match TRBD2. Germline V gives CDR1 MNHEY, CDR2 SVGAGI. This CDR3 has 16 residues. V lost 2 bases and J lost 1; bases outside the gene matches: 5. The CDR3 is CASSYKPAGGTDTQYF. DNA for the CDR3: TGTGCCAGCAGTTACAAGCCAGCGGGGGGCACAGATACGCAGTATTTT.

This clone was counted between two and nine times. The rearrangement links TRBV27 to TRBJ1-3, with 7 bases fitting TRBD1. Losses at the gene ends were 6 bases for V and 4 bases for J; bases not matched to a gene: 12. The CDR3 has 16 amino acids. Germline CDR1 reads MNHEY; CDR2 reads SMNVEV (reference sequence). The DNA for the CDR3 is TGTGCCAGCAGGGATCGAGCGACAGGGCGAGGAAACACCATATATTTT. This codes for CASRDRATGRGNTIYF.

V and J are TRBV25-1 and TRBJ2-7, with 7 positions matching TRBD1. V shed 5 bases and J 6 bases; nucleotides not matched to a gene: 10. Germline CDR1 reads MGHDK; CDR2 reads SYGVNS. The length of the CDR3 is 14 residues. CDR3 loop: CASSSPGGSSEQYF. Written as DNA, the CDR3 is TGTGCCAGCAGTTCACCAGGGGGTAGTAGCGAGCAGTACTTC.

This chain uses TRBV6-1 with TRBJ2-7, with TRBD2 matching 9 bases. After removal of 1 base from V and 4 bases from J, the junction contained 11 bases not matched to a gene. The CDR3 contains 17 residues. Germline V gives CDR1 MNHNS, CDR2 SASEGT. CDR3 in amino acids: CASSEERRGGGKYEQYF. CDR3 DNA sequence: TGTGCCAGCAGTGAAGAGAGGCGGGGGGGCGGTAAGTACGAGCAGTACTTC.

This sequence joins TRBV11-2 and TRBJ1-1, with unresolved D. The CDR3 has 16 residues. The V end was cut by 8 bases, the J end by 0 bases, with 19 bases between. Germline V gene lookup returns CDR1 SGHAT and CDR2 FQNNGV. The CDR3 nucleotides read TGTGCCAGCCGTGCACTCCCCCCCGGGGTGAACACTGAAGCTTTCTTT. Encoded protein: CASRALPPGVNTEAFF.

The gene calls are TRBV15 and TRBJ2-1, with 7 bases fitting TRBD2. The V and J ends lost 3 bases and 9 bases, in that order; junction bases with no gene match: 11. Germline CDR1 reads LNHNV; CDR2 reads YYDKDF (reference sequence). The CDR3 spans 15 residues. CDR3 in DNA: TGTGCCACCAGCAGCGAGACTAGCATCAGCGTTGAGCAGTTCTTC. As protein: CATSSETSISVEQFF.

V is TRBV5-6 and J is TRBJ2-1, with TRBD2 identical over 7 bases. Germline loops: CDR1 SGHDT, CDR2 YYEEEE. This CDR3 is built from 15 residues. V lost 5 bases and J lost 4; bases outside the gene matches: 9. Written as DNA, the CDR3 is TGTGCCAGCAGTCGAATGGGAGGGCCTTACAATGAGCAGTTCTTC. It codes for CASSRMGGPYNEQFF.

The chain is built from TRBV14 and TRBJ2-1; 9 bases agree with TRBD2. The CDR3 is 19 amino acids. The germline V gene encodes CDR1 SGHDN and CDR2 FVKESK. V dropped 1 base and J dropped 2; count of bases not matched to a gene: 12. CDR3 coding DNA: TGTGCCAGCAGCCAAGCGGGTAGCGGGAGACGGAGCCCCTACAATGAGCAGTTCTTC. Translation: CASSQAGSGRRSPYNEQFF.

This rearrangement joins TRBV7-9 to TRBJ2-7; the D gene is possibly TRBD2 (7 bases). The CDR3 runs to 16 residues. V was trimmed by 0 bases and J by 0 bases, leaving 12 bases between them. CDR1 and CDR2 (germline): SEHNR, FQNEAQ (reference sequence). The CDR3 region is CASSLAGGGLSYEQYF. The CDR3 DNA reads as TGTGCCAGCAGCTTAGCTGGCGGGGGCCTCTCCTACGAGCAGTACTTC. The full variable domain, with the rest looked up from reference TRBV7-9 and TRBJ2-7, is DTGVSQNPRHKITKRGQNVTFRCDPISEHNRLYWYRQTLGQGPEFLTYFQNEAQLEKSRLLSDRFSAERPKGSFSTLEIQRTEQGDSAMYLCASSLAGGGLSYEQYFGPGTRLTVT.

The rearrangement links TRBV5-5 to TRBJ1-1; TRBD1 might be the D (6 bases). V was clipped by 0 bases and J by 10 bases, with 25 bases between them. The CDR3 length is 17 residues. Germline-derived CDR1 and CDR2 are SGHKS and YYEKEE (reference sequence). DNA of the CDR3: TGTGCCAGCAGCTTGGATCATTGGACAGCCTTCTCTTTAGGAGCTTTCTTT. Protein: CASSLDHWTAFSLGAFF.

This chain links TRBV11-1 with TRBJ2-3; D remains unclear. This CDR3 has 16 amino acids. The germline V gene encodes CDR1 SGHAT and CDR2 FQDESV (reference sequence). Trimming stripped 4 bases from V and 1 base from J, with 15 bases between. CDR3 in DNA: TGTGCCAGCAGCTCCCCGACTTCTTGGGGCACAGATACGCAGTATTTT. Its protein is CASSSPTSWGTDTQYF.

This clone was seen a handful of times. The V gene is TRBV6-5, the J gene TRBJ2-3; 10 bases are a match to TRBD2. The CDR3 has 16 residues. The ends lost 4 bases at V and 2 bases at J; junction bases unmatched: 6. Germline values: CDR1 MNHEY, CDR2 SVGAGI. The CDR3 sequence: CASSLGLASFTDTQYF. Here the CDR3 DNA reads TGTGCCAGCAGTTTGGGACTAGCGTCCTTCACAGATACGCAGTATTTT.